These 32 T cell receptor beta chains came from one sample sequenced in a study of T cell responses to AZD1222 COVID-19 vaccine. Only in-frame clones appear in the TCRdb table, and some are missing; sequencing was by immunoSEQ multiplex PCR. The sample contains over 150,000 clones, around 90% of which appear only once. Sequencing was performed on peripheral blood, taken on day 0 of AZD1222 vaccination. Receptors were obtained from an adult in good health.

The chain links TRBV30 to TRBJ1-3; D is uncertain. The CDR3 has 11 amino acids. The germline V gene has CDR1 GTSNPN and CDR2 SVGIG (reference sequence). Trimming cost V 4 bases and J 4 bases, with 5 bases left between them. CDR3 residues: CAWTFGNTIYF. In DNA, the CDR3 is TGTGCCTGGACGTTCGGAAACACCATATATTTT. The whole variable domain, remainder taken from reference TRBV30 and TRBJ1-3, is SQTIHQWPATLVQPVGSPLSLECTVEGTSNPNLYWYRQAAGRGLQLLFYSVGIGQISSEVPQNLSASRPQDRQFILSSKKLLLSDSGFYLCAWTFGNTIYFGEGSWLTVV.

This chain uses TRBV6-5 with TRBJ2-7, with D possibly matching TRBD2 (5 bases). Per the germline V gene, CDR1 is MNHEY and CDR2 is SVGAGI. The CDR3 spans 13 residues. Deletions cut 7 bases from V and 0 bases from J, with 10 bases between. This CDR3 is CASTRGSSYEQYF. CDR3 sequence (DNA): TGTGCCAGCACTCGAGGGAGCTCCTACGAGCAGTACTTC.

This sequence joins TRBV7-9 and TRBJ2-2; D may be TRBD1 or TRBD2 (6 bases each). The CDR3 is made up of 16 amino acids. Germline loops: CDR1 SEHNR, CDR2 FQNEAQ (reference sequence). Trimming shortened V by 7 bases and J by 8 bases, and 23 bases separated the two germline ends. CDR3 sequence: CASTSGGLTMAGELFF. The CDR3, as DNA: TGTGCCAGCACATCCGGGGGCCTAACTATGGCGGGGGAGCTGTTTTTT.

The rearrangement uses TRBV6-5 and TRBJ1-1; 7 bases map to TRBD1. The CDR3 extends over 13 amino acids. V shed 5 bases, J shed 12 bases, and the junction held 12 bases outside the gene matches. The germline gives CDR1 MNHEY, CDR2 SVGAGI. The CDR3 loop is CASSKQGPVITFF. The DNA for the CDR3 is TGTGCCAGCAGTAAACAGGGGCCCGTTATAACTTTCTTT.

CDR3 amino acids: CSAPWLGGYTF. The CDR3 nucleotides read TGCAGTGCCCCGTGGTTGGGGGGCTACACCTTC. The chain links TRBV20-1 to TRBJ1-2; no reliable D call. Trimming shortened V by 6 bases and J by 8 bases, and 13 bases separated the two germline ends. The CDR3 has 11 residues. Germline V lookup: CDR1 DFQATT, CDR2 SNEGSKA (reference sequence).

The genes are TRBV2 and TRBJ1-1; 7 nucleotides line up with TRBD1. The ends lost 2 bases at V and 1 base at J; junction bases unmatched: 7. The CDR3 is 16 residues long. Germline values: CDR1 SNHLY, CDR2 FYNNEI. In nucleotides, the CDR3 is TGTGCCAGCAGTGAAAGGGGAGGGGACAGGAACACTGAAGCTTTCTTT. Encoded protein: CASSERGGDRNTEAFF.

The genes are TRBV11-2 and TRBJ2-1; TRBD2 matches at 8 bases. CDR3 length equals 17 residues. CDR1 is SGHAT, CDR2 FQNNGV, per germline. J gave up 4 bases and V 8 bases, and 16 bases lay outside the gene matches. The CDR3 spells CASPPRATSVEYNEQFF. The CDR3 DNA is TGTGCCAGCCCACCGAGGGCGACTAGCGTGGAGTACAATGAGCAGTTCTTC.

This clone has just one count. This CDR3 reads CASSEGGGRGLENTEAFF. CDR3 sequence (DNA): TGTGCCAGCAGTGAAGGGGGGGGCAGGGGGCTAGAGAACACTGAAGCTTTCTTT. J is TRBJ1-1 and V is TRBV6-1; 8 bases line up with TRBD1. The V and J ends lost 1 base and 1 base, in that order; junction bases with no gene match: 11. The CDR3 consists of 18 residues. Germline V CDR1 and CDR2: MNHNS, SASEGT.

The chain links TRBV28 to TRBJ1-1, with a weak D call TRBD1 (6 bases). The CDR3 consists of 16 residues. Germline values: CDR1 MDHEN, CDR2 SYDVKM. V was clipped by 5 bases and J by 1 base, with 17 bases between them. The CDR3 coding sequence is TGTGCCAGCAGTCCCAATCCGGGACAAGGGAACACTGAAGCTTTCTTT. Protein: CASSPNPGQGNTEAFF.

This rearrangement joins TRBV19 to TRBJ2-6; 10 bases line up with TRBD2. This CDR3 is built from 24 residues. V shed 6 bases and J 0 bases; nucleotides not matched to a gene: 26. Germline CDR1 LNHDA, CDR2 SQIVND (reference sequence). In nucleotides, the CDR3 is TGTGCCAGTAGCCCTGGCTGGTCTGGACCACTGGAAGCGGGAGGGCCCTCTGGGGCCAACGTCCTGACTTTC. This gives the protein CASSPGWSGPLEAGGPSGANVLTF.

The chain joins TRBV5-1 to TRBJ1-2, with 9 bases identical to TRBD1. CDR3 size: 14 residues. Germline loops: CDR1 SGHRS, CDR2 YFSETQ. V shed 4 bases and J 5 bases; nucleotides not matched to a gene: 6. This CDR3 is CASSQQGAGYGYTF. The CDR3 DNA reads TGCGCCAGCAGCCAACAGGGGGCGGGATATGGCTACACCTTC.

This chain uses TRBV19 with TRBJ1-1; the D gene is possibly TRBD1 (5 bases). Germline V gene data show CDR1 as LNHDA and CDR2 as SQIVND (reference sequence). This CDR3 contains 14 residues. Trimming cost V 8 bases and J 0 bases, with 13 bases left between them. CDR3 coding DNA: TGTGCCAGTGGACCGGGGGTAATGAACACTGAAGCTTTCTTT. Translating gives CASGPGVMNTEAFF. The full variable domain, with the rest looked up from reference TRBV19 and TRBJ1-1, is DGGITQSPKYLFRKEGQNVTLSCEQNLNHDAMYWYRQDPGQGLRLIYYSQIVNDFQKGDIAEGYSVSREKKESFPLTVTSAQKNPTAFYLCASGPGVMNTEAFFGQGTRLTVV.

This clone has a handful of counts. The chain has TRBV6-5 and TRBJ2-7; TRBD1 matches 7 bases. CDR1 MNHEY and CDR2 SVGAGI come from the germline V gene. This CDR3 is built from 13 residues. The ends lost 10 bases at V and 0 bases at J; junction bases unmatched: 6. CDR3 sequence reads: CATQTGTSYEQYF. In DNA, the CDR3 is TGTGCCACCCAGACAGGGACCTCCTACGAGCAGTACTTC.

The CDR3 loop is CASSLSPGDTEAFF. The CDR3 coding sequence is TGCGCCAGCAGCTTGTCGCCAGGGGACACTGAAGCTTTCTTT. V is TRBV5-1 and J is TRBJ1-1; possibly TRBD1 for D (6 bases). The ends were cut back, 1 base at V and 3 bases at J, with 10 bases in the middle. There are 14 residues in the CDR3. Germline CDR1 reads SGHRS; CDR2 reads YFSETQ. The variable domain in full, with the rest retrieved from reference TRBV5-1 and TRBJ1-1, is KAGVTQTPRYLIKTRGQQVTLSCSPISGHRSVSWYQQTPGQGLQFLFEYFSETQRNKGNFPGRFSGRQFSNSRSEMNVSTLELGDSALYLCASSLSPGDTEAFFGQGTRLTVV.

This chain uses TRBV5-6 with TRBJ2-3; TRBD2 is a possible D gene (6 bases). Trimming took 0 bases from V and 1 from J, leaving 9 bases between them. Germline V gene data show CDR1 as SGHDT and CDR2 as YYEEEE. The CDR3 is 15 residues long. Here the CDR3 DNA reads TGTGCCAGCAGCTTGGTCGGGGGAGGCACAGATACGCAGTATTTT. This encodes CASSLVGGGTDTQYF.

The chain is built from TRBV6-5 and TRBJ2-7; 9 nucleotides line up with TRBD1. Trimming took 9 bases from V and 6 from J; bases not matched to a gene: 6. This CDR3 is built from 12 residues. Germline V gene lookup returns CDR1 MNHEY and CDR2 SVGAGI. DNA for the CDR3: TGTGCCAGTTGGGACAGGGCGTCCGAGCAGTACTTC. Amino acid sequence: CASWDRASEQYF.

The rearrangement joins TRBV7-6 to TRBJ2-5; 9 positions agree with TRBD2. Germline V gene data show CDR1 as SGHVS and CDR2 as FNYEAQ. After removal of 1 base from V and 2 bases from J, the junction contained 2 bases not matched to a gene. CDR3 length: 15 residues. Here the CDR3 DNA reads TGTGCCAGCAGCTTAGGGACTAGCGCTCAAGAGACCCAGTACTTC. Translation gives CASSLGTSAQETQYF.

The rearrangement links TRBV2 to TRBJ1-1; the D is unclear. V was cut by 9 bases and J by 1 base, with 15 bases left in between. Germline lookup yields CDR1 SNHLY and CDR2 FYNNEI. CDR3 length equals 14 residues. This CDR3 reads CASRRGGGNTEAFF. As DNA, the CDR3 is TGTGCCAGTCGACGAGGAGGAGGGAACACTGAAGCTTTCTTT.

For this clone: The germline gene is not matched at one end of the junction; a read error may be the cause. The chain carries TRBV18 and TRBJ2-3; D is unclear. The germline gives CDR1 KGHSH, CDR2 LQKENI. This CDR3 has 14 residues. Here the CDR3 reads CASSSWGGTDTQYF. Written as DNA, the CDR3 is TGTGCCAGCTCATCATGGGGTGGCACCGATACGCAGTATTTT.

The rearrangement uses TRBV29-1 and TRBJ1-2; 8 positions match TRBD1. The CDR3 runs to 16 residues. The germline gives CDR1 SQVTM, CDR2 ANQGSEA. The V gene end was trimmed by 2 bases and the J gene end by 4 bases; junction bases not matched to a gene: 12. The CDR3, as DNA: TGCAGCGTTGAATCTGCGGGACAGGTGCTCGGCTATGGCTACACCTTC. Residues: CSVESAGQVLGYGYTF.

V gene TRBV4-1 combines with J gene TRBJ1-5, with a tentative D call TRBD1 (5 bases). Trimming removed 1 base from V and 0 bases from J, with 16 bases in between. CDR3 length: 18 residues. CDR1 and CDR2 (germline): MGHRA, YSYEKL. The chain's CDR3 is CASSQVFGGTDSNQPQHF. CDR3 sequence (DNA): TGCGCCAGCAGCCAAGTTTTCGGGGGTACCGATAGCAATCAGCCCCAGCATTTT.

Here the CDR3 DNA reads TGTGCCAGCAGTTACCAGGGGGTCACTGAAGCTTTCTTT. This encodes CASSYQGVTEAFF. This chain connects TRBV6-5 to TRBJ1-1; 7 positions match TRBD1. Per germline, CDR1 MNHEY and CDR2 SVGAGI. The CDR3 consists of 13 residues. V lost 2 bases to trimming and J lost 4 bases; unmatched junction nucleotides: 1.

Judged by abundance, this clone is large. The rearrangement uses TRBV11-2 and TRBJ2-3, with 7 positions matching TRBD1. Germline V gene lookup returns CDR1 SGHAT and CDR2 FQNNGV. This CDR3 comprises 13 residues. The V and J ends lost 6 bases and 9 bases, in that order; junction bases with no gene match: 9. The CDR3 here is CASSKRVTGTQYF. The CDR3, as DNA: TGTGCCAGCAGTAAAAGGGTGACAGGGACGCAGTATTTT. Combining the CDR3 with reference TRBV11-2 and TRBJ2-3 gives the whole variable domain EAGVAQSPRYKIIEKRQSVAFWCNPISGHATLYWYQQILGQGPKLLIQFQNNGVVDDSQLPKDRFSAERLKGVDSTLKIQPAKLEDSAVYLCASSKRVTGTQYFGPGTRLTVL.

This chain uses TRBV27 with TRBJ1-6; weak D call: TRBD1 (5 bases). Trimming took 1 base from V and 7 from J, leaving 8 bases between them. Looked up from germline, CDR1 is MNHEY and CDR2 is SMNVEV (reference sequence). The CDR3 sequence is 14 residues long. The CDR3 loop is CASSLWGVNSPLHF. CDR3 DNA sequence: TGTGCCAGCAGTTTATGGGGGGTCAATTCACCCCTCCACTTT.

The V gene is TRBV18, the J gene TRBJ2-7; 7 bases agree with TRBD2. Trimming took 6 bases from V and 3 from J; bases not matched to a gene: 14. The CDR3 is 16 amino acids. Germline CDR1 is KGHSH and CDR2 is LQKENI. The CDR3, as DNA: TGTGCCAGCTCGCGTCGGGGGAGTAGCGGGCGCTACGAGCAGTACTTC. As protein: CASSRRGSSGRYEQYF.

The gene calls are TRBV14 and TRBJ2-3; D is uncertain. Germline lookup yields CDR1 SGHDN and CDR2 FVKESK. Trimming took off 0 bases at V and 6 bases at J, with 7 bases between the two ends. The length of the CDR3 is 13 residues. CDR3: CASSQDPRDTQYF. CDR3 sequence (DNA): TGTGCCAGCAGCCAAGACCCGCGGGATACGCAGTATTTT.

This chain uses TRBV6-5 with TRBJ2-7, with D perhaps assigned TRBD1 or TRBD2 (6 bases each). Germline lookup yields CDR1 MNHEY and CDR2 SVGAGI. Trimming cost V 0 bases and J 3 bases, with 15 bases left between them. The CDR3 runs to 16 residues. CDR3 sequence: CASSYSPGRGGYEQYF. In nucleotides, the CDR3 is TGTGCCAGCAGTTACTCACCGGGCAGGGGAGGCTACGAGCAGTACTTC.

This chain links TRBV19 with TRBJ1-2; D gene unclear. The germline V gene encodes CDR1 LNHDA and CDR2 SQIVND (reference sequence). The CDR3 runs 14 residues. The ends were cut back, 6 bases at V and 8 bases at J, with 19 bases in the middle. The CDR3 spells CASSLTRARRGYTF. The CDR3 coding sequence is TGTGCCAGTAGCCTGACACGGGCCCGAAGGGGCTACACCTTC.

This sequence joins TRBV9 and TRBJ1-4; tentative D call: TRBD1 (5 bases). The germline V and J ends were trimmed by 3 bases and 3 bases, with 12 bases remaining between them. The CDR3 covers 15 residues. Per the germline V gene, CDR1 is SGDLS and CDR2 is YYNGEE. Written as DNA, the CDR3 is TGTGCCAGCAGCGGCCAGGGAACGGCTAATGAAAAACTGTTTTTT. It translates to CASSGQGTANEKLFF.

The chain combines TRBV6-5 with TRBJ2-2; D may be TRBD1 (5 bases). Germline V CDR1 and CDR2: MNHEY, SVGAGI. There are 14 residues in the CDR3. V gave up 6 bases and J gave up 0 bases, with 8 bases separating them. CDR3 sequence reads: CASRRQSNTGELFF. CDR3 nucleotide sequence: TGTGCCAGCAGGAGACAGTCGAACACCGGGGAGCTGTTTTTT.

This chain links TRBV9 with TRBJ1-2; D perhaps matches TRBD1 (6 bases). The germline gives CDR1 SGDLS, CDR2 YYNGEE. Trimming removed 0 bases from V and 5 bases from J, with 11 bases in between. The CDR3 runs 14 residues. The CDR3 spells CASSVVTGPYGYTF. The CDR3 nucleotides are TGTGCCAGCAGCGTAGTCACAGGGCCGTATGGCTACACCTTC.

The V and J genes are TRBV3-1 (or the pseudogene TRBV3-2) and TRBJ2-1, with D unresolved. The CDR3 covers 12 residues. The V gene's germline CDR1 is LGHDT and CDR2 YNNKEL (reference sequence). Between the trimmed V and J ends, which lost 5 bases and 9 bases, there was a span of 11 bases. Here the CDR3 DNA reads TGTGCCAGCAGCATCAGCGCGAGTGAGCAGTTCTTC. Residues: CASSISASEQFF.